One and the same sample provided the 20 T cell receptor beta chains below, sequenced in a study of blood T cell repertoires in COVID-19. TCRdb's copy holds only in-frame clones and misses some; the assay was immunoSEQ multiplex PCR. This sample has about half a million clones, with approximately 83% found just once. The specimen was peripheral blood. The receptors here all came from a human donor in a cohort sampled during active COVID-19.

This chain links TRBV3-1 (or the pseudogene TRBV3-2) with TRBJ2-3; TRBD2 is a possible D gene (6 bases). From germline, CDR1 is LGHDT and CDR2 YNNKEL (reference sequence). The V end was cut by 7 bases, the J end by 5 bases, with 13 bases between. CDR3 length equals 13 residues. The CDR3 DNA reads TGTGCCAGCAAGGCGGGGTTGGTAGATACGCAGTATTTT. This translates into CASKAGLVDTQYF.

The chain joins TRBV18 to TRBJ1-1, with D possibly being TRBD1 (5 bases). Germline-derived CDR1 and CDR2 are KGHSH and LQKENI. Trimming left V 11 bases short and J 0 bases short, with 16 bases between. This CDR3 region has 14 residues. CDR3 in amino acids: CAGSRGHLNTEAFF. In nucleotides, the CDR3 is TGTGCCGGAAGCAGAGGACATTTGAACACTGAAGCTTTCTTT.

The chain carries TRBV18 and TRBJ2-4, with TRBD1 matching 10 bases. The CDR3 runs 15 residues. Germline V lookup: CDR1 KGHSH, CDR2 LQKENI. The trim removed 7 bases at V and 0 bases at J, leaving 3 bases unmatched. This chain's CDR3 is CASFDRGPAKNIQYF. The CDR3 bases are TGTGCCAGCTTCGACAGGGGGCCAGCCAAAAACATTCAGTACTTC.

The chain uses TRBV30 and TRBJ1-2; TRBD1 matches at 9 bases. This CDR3 is 14 amino acids long. The V and J ends lost 0 bases and 7 bases, in that order; junction bases with no gene match: 6. Germline V gives CDR1 GTSNPN, CDR2 SVGIG (reference sequence). DNA for the CDR3: TGTGCCTGGAGTGTAAGGACAGGGGCGGGTGGCTACACCTTC. It specifies CAWSVRTGAGGYTF.

This clone was observed a single time. This sequence joins TRBV30 and TRBJ2-7; D remains unclear. Germline loops: CDR1 GTSNPN, CDR2 SVGIG (reference sequence). The V end lost 1 base, the J end lost 5 bases, and 15 bases lay between the germline ends. The CDR3 runs to 14 residues. The CDR3, as DNA: TGTGCCTGGAGTGCAACTCAAAATCCCAACGAGCAGTACTTC. Translation gives CAWSATQNPNEQYF.

The V gene is TRBV30, the J gene TRBJ1-5, with 8 positions matching TRBD1. The CDR3 consists of 15 residues. Per the germline V gene, CDR1 is GTSNPN and CDR2 is SVGIG (reference sequence). V was pared by 2 bases and J by 6 bases, with 9 bases of the junction left unmatched. The CDR3 loop reads CAWSLQGGVGQPQHF. The CDR3 region has the DNA TGTGCCTGGAGTTTACAGGGGGGGGTCGGTCAGCCCCAGCATTTT.

The V gene is TRBV2, the J gene TRBJ1-1; D remains ambiguous. CDR1 is SNHLY, CDR2 FYNNEI, per germline. This CDR3 spans 13 amino acids. The V and J ends lost 4 bases and 1 base respectively, with 7 bases between them. The chain's CDR3 is CASSGETNTEAFF. CDR3 sequence (DNA): TGTGCCAGCAGTGGAGAAACGAACACTGAAGCTTTCTTT.

The chain is built from TRBV11-2 and TRBJ2-7; 7 nucleotides align to TRBD2. CDR1 is SGHAT, CDR2 FQNNGV, per germline. This CDR3 region has 16 residues. With 0 bases clipped from V and 7 bases from J, the junction kept 12 bases outside the gene matches. Here the CDR3 reads CASSLELADLLGEQYF. CDR3 DNA: TGTGCCAGCAGCTTAGAGCTAGCGGACCTTTTGGGAGAGCAGTACTTC.

The genes are TRBV28 and TRBJ1-1; 7 bases are shared with TRBD1. The germline CDR1 and CDR2 sequences are MDHEN and SYDVKM. After removal of 3 bases from V and 0 bases from J, the junction contained 10 bases not matched to a gene. The CDR3 loop spans 17 amino acids. Here the CDR3 reads CASSLAGTASMNTEAFF. CDR3 DNA sequence: TGTGCCAGCAGTTTGGCCGGGACAGCGTCCATGAACACTGAAGCTTTCTTT.

The chain combines TRBV14 with TRBJ2-7, with D maybe TRBD1 (5 bases). Trimming cost V 1 base and J 3 bases, with 10 bases left between them. CDR3 size: 14 residues. The germline gives CDR1 SGHDN, CDR2 FVKESK. The CDR3 sequence: CASSQGIRGYEQYF. The CDR3 DNA reads TGTGCCAGCAGCCAAGGGATAAGGGGCTACGAGCAGTACTTC.

About this clone itself: This same CDR3 is encoded by further DNA sequences in the sample. The V gene is TRBV9, the J gene TRBJ2-7; TRBD2 matches 7 bases. CDR3 length: 14 residues. V was clipped by 0 bases and J by 2 bases; unmatched bases: 2. Germline-derived CDR1 and CDR2 are SGDLS and YYNGEE. The CDR3 loop is CASSVAGGPYEQYF. The CDR3 nucleotides are TGTGCCAGCAGCGTAGCGGGAGGCCCCTACGAGCAGTACTTC. The full variable domain, with the rest looked up from reference TRBV9 and TRBJ2-7, is DSGVTQTPKHLITATGQRVTLRCSPRSGDLSVYWYQQSLDQGLQFLIQYYNGEERAKGNILERFSAQQFPDLHSELNLSSLELGDSALYFCASSVAGGPYEQYFGPGTRLTVT.

The chain carries TRBV19 and TRBJ2-1, with D possibly matching TRBD1 (5 bases). The CDR3 has 16 amino acids. Trimming left V 2 bases short and J 2 bases short, with 13 bases between. The germline V gene has CDR1 LNHDA and CDR2 SQIVND (reference sequence). CDR3 sequence reads: CASSIRVGAAYNEQFF. In DNA, the CDR3 is TGTGCCAGTAGTATAAGGGTAGGGGCCGCCTACAATGAGCAGTTCTTC.

CDR3: CASTIQWSSGANNEQFF. CDR3 nucleotides: TGTGCCAGCACCATTCAATGGAGTAGCGGGGCAAACAATGAGCAGTTCTTC. This chain links TRBV28 with TRBJ2-1, with 8 bases lining up with TRBD2. The V gene end was trimmed by 7 bases and the J gene end by 5 bases; junction bases not matched to a gene: 16. The CDR3 runs to 17 residues. CDR1 and CDR2 from the germline V gene are MDHEN and SYDVKM.

The V call is TRBV7-2, the J call TRBJ1-5; 10 bases map to TRBD1. This CDR3 comprises 15 residues. Germline V CDR1 and CDR2: SGHTA, FQGNSA. With V trimmed by 5 bases and J by 5 bases, 6 bases remained unmatched. The CDR3 spells CASSLTGGVDQPQHF. CDR3 nucleotide sequence: TGTGCCAGCAGCCTGACAGGGGGCGTTGATCAGCCCCAGCATTTT. The whole variable domain, filled in from reference TRBV7-2 and TRBJ1-5, reads GAGVSQSPSNKVTEKGKDVELRCDPISGHTALYWYRQSLGQGLEFLIYFQGNSAPDKSGLPSDRFSAERTGGSVSTLTIQRTQQEDSAVYLCASSLTGGVDQPQHFGDGTRLSIL.

V usage is TRBV3-1 (or the pseudogene TRBV3-2) and J usage is TRBJ2-7; no reliable D call. This CDR3 region has 12 residues. V lost 5 bases and J 7 bases, leaving 12 bases between the germline ends. Germline V gives CDR1 LGHDT, CDR2 YNNKEL (reference sequence). The CDR3 nucleotides are TGTGCCAGCAGCTCTACCTCCTTTGAGCAGTACTTC. Translating gives CASSSTSFEQYF.

This clone has just one count. With a much larger clone just one base away, this may be a read error. The sample contains more than one DNA sequence encoding this CDR3. The V gene is TRBV7-2, the J gene TRBJ1-3; D is ambiguous. Trimming removed 0 bases at V and 0 bases at J, with 3 bases between. The germline CDR1 and CDR2 sequences are SGHTA and FQGNSA. The CDR3 consists of 14 residues. The CDR3 DNA follows: TGTGCCAGCAGCTTAGCCGGCTCTGGAAACACCATATATTTT. It translates to CASSLAGSGNTIYF.

The J gene is TRBJ2-2, the V gene TRBV3-1 (or the pseudogene TRBV3-2), with a weak D call TRBD1 (5 bases). The germline V and J ends were trimmed by 1 base and 4 bases, with 19 bases remaining between them. This CDR3 region has 18 residues. Germline CDR1 LGHDT, CDR2 YNNKEL (reference sequence). The DNA of the CDR3 is TGTGCCAGCAGCCAAGGCGTTTTCAGGACATTAATCACCGGGGAGCTGTTTTTT. Its translation: CASSQGVFRTLITGELFF.

The V and J genes are TRBV10-3 and TRBJ1-2, with D perhaps TRBD1 (6 bases). CDR3 length: 18 amino acids. Between the trimmed V and J ends, which lost 0 bases and 2 bases, there was a span of 19 bases. The germline V gene has CDR1 ENHRY and CDR2 SYGVKD. CDR3 nucleotides: TGTGCCATCAGTGAGTCGCTCGTACGCGGGGGCTGGAACTATGGCTACACCTTC. Translating it yields CAISESLVRGGWNYGYTF.

Here the CDR3 DNA reads TGTGCCAGCAGCTCAAATCGTAGCCCCGATACGCAGTATTTT. It encodes CASSSNRSPDTQYF. The chain joins TRBV7-3 to TRBJ2-3; D not certain. The CDR3 has 14 amino acids. The V and J ends lost 4 bases and 6 bases respectively, with 14 bases between them. Per the germline V gene, CDR1 is SGHTA and CDR2 is FQGTGA.

This chain links TRBV7-9 with TRBJ1-2; 7 bases are shared with TRBD1. Losses at the gene ends were 6 bases for V and 3 bases for J; bases not matched to a gene: 7. CDR1 and CDR2 (germline): SEHNR, FQNEAQ (reference sequence). This CDR3 is 14 amino acids long. The CDR3 DNA reads as TGTGCCAGCAGGGGGGATACAGGGGACTATGGCTACACCTTC. It is translated as CASRGDTGDYGYTF.